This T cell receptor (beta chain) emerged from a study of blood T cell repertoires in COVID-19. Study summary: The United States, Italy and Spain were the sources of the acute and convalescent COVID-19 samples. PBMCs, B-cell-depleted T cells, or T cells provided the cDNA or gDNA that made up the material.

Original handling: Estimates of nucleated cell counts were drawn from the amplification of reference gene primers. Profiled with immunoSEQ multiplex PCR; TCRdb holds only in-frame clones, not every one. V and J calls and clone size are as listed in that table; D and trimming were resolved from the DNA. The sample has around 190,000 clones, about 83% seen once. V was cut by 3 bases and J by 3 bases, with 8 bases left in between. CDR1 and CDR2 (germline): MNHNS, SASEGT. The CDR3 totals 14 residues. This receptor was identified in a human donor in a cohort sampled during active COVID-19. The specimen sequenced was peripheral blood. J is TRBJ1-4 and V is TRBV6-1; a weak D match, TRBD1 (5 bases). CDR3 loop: CASSDREANEKLFF. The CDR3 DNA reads TGTGCCAGCAGTGACAGGGAAGCTAATGAAAAACTGTTTTTT.